This TCR beta chain was identified during a study of T-cell memory formation after mild COVID-19. Study-wide results and limits: Pre-infection memory carried some responding clones, suggesting that cross-reactive memory joined. What remained unconfirmed was the SARS-CoV-2 specificity of second-wave clones peaking on day 37.

Germline assignment: CDR1 SGHTA and CDR2 FQGNSA. J lost 7 bases, V lost 6 bases, and 6 bases had no gene match. The CDR3 loop spans 13 amino acids. Details on this clonotype: The antigen is undetermined.

One entry per CDR3 protein, called by TCRdb with MiXCR from the 5' RACE reads. Among 250,000 to 400,000 distinct CDR3 sequences, roughly an eighth were seen once, and the ten largest hold roughly a fifth. The sequenced sample consisted of PBMCs or a T cell subset sorted from them (not recorded which). This chain uses TRBV7-2 with TRBJ1-2, with 9 bases that match TRBD1. This sequence originates from a man aged 18 to 35 who had mild COVID-19 (a few samples of this study predate the infection). Cell type and time point are not known. In nucleotides, the CDR3 is TGTGCCAGCAGTTCAGACAGGGGGGTTGGCTACACCTTC. It yields the protein CASSSDRGVGYTF.